The 19 T cell receptor beta chains below were found in one sample sequenced in a study of Ad26.COV2.S vaccination and SARS-CoV-2 variants. Repertoires were generated with immunoSEQ multiplex PCR, while TCRdb's copy carries only in-frame clones and drops some. The table has approximately 300,000 clones, around 85% seen once; the top ten hold 2% to 2.5%. Regarding treatment: approximately 18 received Ad26.COV2.S at low or high dose, single or two shots; about five received placebo; per-sample allocation not given. Collection of the samples took place on day 63 after the first injection of vaccine or placebo. This material consisted of peripheral blood, taken in a trial of Ad26.COV2.S vaccine versus placebo. Source of these receptors: a person aged 18-65 years who received the Ad26.COV2.S COVID-19 vaccine or a placebo.

The chain joins TRBV19 to TRBJ2-5, with 9 bases aligning to TRBD1. The CDR3 length is 13 residues. V was pared by 6 bases and J by 4 bases, with 3 bases of the junction left unmatched. Germline V CDR1 and CDR2: LNHDA, SQIVND (reference sequence). The CDR3 DNA reads TGTGCCAGTAGACAGGGGGCAGGAGAGACCCAGTACTTC. As protein: CASRQGAGETQYF.

This clone was counted only a few times. The rearrangement joins TRBV27 to TRBJ2-1; possibly TRBD2 for D (5 bases). Germline V gene data show CDR1 as MNHEY and CDR2 as SMNVEV (reference sequence). The germline V and J ends were trimmed by 6 bases and 0 bases, with 18 bases remaining between them. This CDR3 is 17 amino acids long. For the CDR3, the DNA is TGTGCCAGCAGACCCGGTTTTTCGGGGAGCTCCTACAATGAGCAGTTCTTC. Translating it yields CASRPGFSGSSYNEQFF.

Notes on this clone: The junction departs from the called germline gene at one end, perhaps through a read error. The V and J genes are TRBV6-2 or TRBV6-3 and TRBJ2-7; D could derive from TRBD1 or TRBD2 (5 bases each). This CDR3 contains 11 residues. Germline CDR1 and CDR2: MNHEY and SVGEGT. The CDR3 nucleotides read TGTGCCAGCAGTTACCGGGACGGCTTGAACTTC. This sequence encodes CASSYRDGLNF.

The gene calls are TRBV5-4 and TRBJ2-5; D not certain. CDR3 length: 12 residues. Trimming took off 1 base at V and 3 bases at J, with 4 bases between the two ends. Germline assignment: CDR1 SGHNT and CDR2 YYREEE (reference sequence). This chain's CDR3 is CASSLSEETQYF. The CDR3, as DNA: TGTGCCAGCAGCTTGAGTGAAGAGACCCAGTACTTC.

This clone has a handful of counts. The chain carries TRBV6-2 or TRBV6-3 and TRBJ1-2, with no clear D. Trimming shortened V by 0 bases and J by 4 bases, and 6 bases separated the two germline ends. The CDR3 is 13 amino acids. Germline V gene lookup returns CDR1 MNHEY and CDR2 SVGEGT. This CDR3 is CASSYSPGYGYTF. Here the CDR3 DNA reads TGTGCCAGCAGTTACTCGCCAGGCTATGGCTACACCTTC.

The chain employs TRBV27 and TRBJ2-7; D might be TRBD2 (6 bases). V was clipped by 6 bases and J by 3 bases, with 12 bases between them. Germline CDR1 is MNHEY and CDR2 is SMNVEV (reference sequence). The CDR3 is made up of 13 amino acids. CDR3 DNA sequence: TGTGCCAGCAGCTCTGCCGGGGGCTACGAGCAGTACTTC. Its translation: CASSSAGGYEQYF.

The chain joins TRBV4-1 to TRBJ2-3, with D perhaps matching TRBD2 (7 bases). This CDR3 region has 13 residues. Trimming left V 6 bases short and J 1 base short, with 8 bases between. Per germline, CDR1 MGHRA and CDR2 YSYEKL. Here the CDR3 reads CASRGGGTDTQYF. The CDR3 DNA follows: TGCGCCAGCAGAGGGGGGGGCACAGATACGCAGTATTTT.

The rearrangement links TRBV5-4 to TRBJ2-1; D remains ambiguous. Trimming shortened V by 0 bases and J by 1 base, and 5 bases separated the two germline ends. The CDR3 spans 14 residues. CDR1 and CDR2 (germline): SGHNT, YYREEE (reference sequence). The CDR3 region has the DNA TGTGCCAGCAGCTTGGTGGGGTCCTACAATGAGCAGTTCTTC. It translates to CASSLVGSYNEQFF.

The V call is TRBV27, the J call TRBJ1-5; D ambiguous. The CDR3 sequence is 19 residues long. The germline V gene encodes CDR1 MNHEY and CDR2 SMNVEV (reference sequence). V was trimmed by 3 bases and J by 0 bases, leaving 21 bases between them. The CDR3 nucleotides are TGTGCCAGCAGTTTCCCTTCTCCCCACCGGGTCGATAGCAATCAGCCCCAGCATTTT. Protein product: CASSFPSPHRVDSNQPQHF.

The chain employs TRBV11-2 and TRBJ2-6; maybe TRBD2 (6 bases). The CDR3 is 16 amino acids. The germline V gene has CDR1 SGHAT and CDR2 FQNNGV. With 3 bases removed from V and 0 bases from J, the gap between germline ends came to 9 bases. CDR3 sequence (DNA): TGTGCCAGCAGCTTGGGGGGTAACTCTGGGGCCAACGTCCTGACTTTC. It codes for CASSLGGNSGANVLTF.

This chain links TRBV27 with TRBJ1-5; D gene uncertain. The V gene's germline CDR1 is MNHEY and CDR2 SMNVEV (reference sequence). The CDR3 runs to 15 residues. Trimming took off 6 bases at V and 4 bases at J, with 16 bases between the two ends. Here the CDR3 reads CASRKLLGPNQPQHF. CDR3 in DNA: TGTGCCAGCAGGAAATTACTAGGGCCAAATCAGCCCCAGCATTTT.

This rearrangement joins TRBV11-3 to TRBJ1-4; D is ambiguous. Germline CDR1 is SGHNT and CDR2 is YENEEA. CDR3 length: 15 amino acids. The V and J ends lost 6 bases and 2 bases respectively, with 13 bases between them. The CDR3 here is CASSPNDKTNEKLFF. For the CDR3, the DNA is TGTGCCAGCAGTCCGAACGACAAGACTAATGAAAAACTGTTTTTT.

Only one count was recorded for this clone. V gene TRBV7-2 combines with J gene TRBJ2-7, with TRBD1 matching 7 bases. Trimming at V came to 2 bases and at J to 4 bases, leaving 8 bases not matched to a gene. CDR1 SGHTA and CDR2 FQGNSA come from the germline V gene. The CDR3 sequence is 15 residues long. The CDR3 DNA follows: TGTGCCAGCAGCTTATCGTCAGGGGGTACTTACGAGCAGTACTTC. Translation: CASSLSSGGTYEQYF.

This clone was counted once. The V call is TRBV5-1, the J call TRBJ2-2, with 8 bases lining up with TRBD2. The CDR3 is 14 amino acids. Germline V lookup: CDR1 SGHRS, CDR2 YFSETQ. Trimming cost V 4 bases and J 8 bases; bases outside gene matches: 7. In nucleotides, the CDR3 is TGCGCCAGCAGCCTCCGGACTAGCCTAGGGGAGCTGTTTTTT. Translating it yields CASSLRTSLGELFF. Full variable domain (remainder filled in from reference TRBV5-1 and TRBJ2-2): KAGVTQTPRYLIKTRGQQVTLSCSPISGHRSVSWYQQTPGQGLQFLFEYFSETQRNKGNFPGRFSGRQFSNSRSEMNVSTLELGDSALYLCASSLRTSLGELFFGEGSRLTVL.

The genes are TRBV2 and TRBJ1-1; TRBD1 matches 9 bases. The CDR3 is 13 residues long. V lost 0 bases, J lost 11 bases, and 4 bases stayed unmatched. CDR1 is SNHLY, CDR2 FYNNEI, per germline. CDR3 region: CASSEARTGEAFF. CDR3 bases: TGTGCCAGCAGTGAAGCGAGGACAGGGGAGGCTTTCTTT. The full variable domain, with the rest looked up from reference TRBV2 and TRBJ1-1, is EPEVTQTPSHQVTQMGQEVILRCVPISNHLYFYWYRQILGQKVEFLVSFYNNEISEKSEIFDDQFSVERPDGSNFTLKIRSTKLEDSAMYFCASSEARTGEAFFGQGTRLTVV.

The V call is TRBV11-2, the J call TRBJ1-3; no firm D call. The V end lost 1 base, the J end lost 4 bases, and 11 bases lay between the germline ends. The CDR3 consists of 15 residues. Germline loops: CDR1 SGHAT, CDR2 FQNNGV. The CDR3 bases are TGTGCCAGCAGCTTAGGGCAGCCAAAGGGAAACACCATATATTTT. Translation gives CASSLGQPKGNTIYF.

V usage is TRBV28 and J usage is TRBJ2-7; the D gene could be TRBD1 or TRBD2 (5 bases each). The CDR3 length is 16 residues. V was clipped by 5 bases and J by 2 bases, with 19 bases between them. Germline V gene sequence: CDR1 MDHEN, CDR2 SYDVKM. The CDR3 DNA is TGTGCCAGCAGTGCCCCATCCGGGACGGGGCCCTACGAGCAGTACTTC. Protein product: CASSAPSGTGPYEQYF.

This chain connects TRBV6-9 to TRBJ2-5, with 10 bases matching TRBD1. The CDR3 totals 15 residues. Trimming cost V 5 bases and J 4 bases; bases outside gene matches: 7. CDR1 MNHGY and CDR2 SVAAGI come from the germline V gene. CDR3 DNA sequence: TGTGCCAGCAGTCCCGGGAGGACAGGGGGAGAGACCCAGTACTTC. This gives the protein CASSPGRTGGETQYF.

V usage is TRBV27 and J usage is TRBJ1-4; TRBD1 aligns across 7 bases. This CDR3 spans 15 amino acids. The V and J ends lost 5 bases and 6 bases, in that order; junction bases with no gene match: 9. Germline-derived CDR1 and CDR2 are MNHEY and SMNVEV (reference sequence). CDR3 region: CASSRAGQPYEKLFF. DNA of the CDR3: TGTGCCAGCAGTCGCGCGGGACAGCCATATGAAAAACTGTTTTTT.